This TCR beta chain came from a study of blood T cell repertoires in COVID-19. Study at large: T cells, B-cell-depleted T cells, or PBMCs provided the cDNA or gDNA that served as material.

TCRdb's table, derived via immunoSEQ multiplex PCR, lists solely in-frame clones and lacks some. Of some 77,000 clones in the sample, 90% were seen once. The sample consisted of peripheral blood. The TCR originated in a woman aged 80 or over with active or convalescent COVID-19.

The CDR3 sequence: CASSQDRGWGTEAFF. DNA for the CDR3: TGTGCCAGCAGCCAGGACAGGGGCTGGGGCACTGAAGCTTTCTTT. This sequence joins TRBV11-2 and TRBJ1-1, with 9 bases matching TRBD1. After removal of 5 bases from V and 4 bases from J, the junction contained 8 bases not matched to a gene. Per germline, CDR1 SGHAT and CDR2 FQNNGV. This CDR3 is built from 15 residues.